This TCR beta chain is drawn from a study of CD8 T cells in ankylosing spondylitis. The study, taken as a whole, reports: Reportedly, matched ankylosing spondylitis synovial fluid was significantly enriched for disease-linked clones. It appeared that ankylosing spondylitis blood was characterized by a TCR beta motif of about 8 highly homologous variants. Past studies reported some motif variants in reactive arthritis synovial fluid and blood.

TCRdb reprocessed the 5' RACE reads with MiXCR, giving one entry per CDR3 protein. Altogether about 230,000 distinct CDR3 sequences are present, approximately 8.4% being singletons, with the ten largest covering about 5%. Ten or more counts support this clonotype. Its target is not known. Trimming at V came to 4 bases and at J to 4 bases, leaving 5 bases not matched to a gene. Germline CDR1 PRHDT, CDR2 FYEKMQ (reference sequence). The CDR3 is 15 amino acids. This sequence joins TRBV13 and TRBJ2-1, with 9 bases aligning to TRBD2. Sequencing was carried out using blood, either unsorted or a sorted T cell fraction (not recorded which). This receptor was obtained from a female donor with ankylosing spondylitis or in good health (not recorded which). The CDR3 DNA is TGTGCCAGCAGCTCAGGACTAGCGCCTTACAATGAGCAGTTCTTC. Protein product: CASSSGLAPYNEQFF.